The source of this T cell receptor beta chain is a study of radiation and T cells in renal cell carcinoma. Time point denoted: blood 4 weeks post-SBRT, at nephrectomy. Treatment indicated: 15 Gy SBRT to primary tumor, nephrectomy 4 weeks later. This renal cell carcinoma was of the clear cell type. Sequencing used immunoSEQ multiplex PCR; TCRdb keeps in-frame clones, though not all of them. The sample shows tens of thousands of clones, approximately 90% of them seen only once. Unmatched junction bases numbered 6, after V lost 6 bases and J lost 7 bases. The CDR3 runs 14 residues. Looked up from germline, CDR1 is MNHNS and CDR2 is SASEGT.

V is TRBV6-1 and J is TRBJ1-3, with 10 positions matching TRBD1. This sequence was found in a woman between 65 and 79 years old with renal cell carcinoma. Sequencing used blood, obtained from a patient whose treatment included radiotherapy and nephrectomy. The CDR3 DNA reads as TGTGCCAGCAGCCCCCTGGACAGGGGGAACACCATATATTTT. This encodes CASSPLDRGNTIYF.